This is a list of T cell receptor beta chains from one sample in a study of read filtering for tumor transcriptome and immune sequencing. MiXCR, run by TCRdb on the reads, gives a single entry per CDR3 protein. This table has about 41,000 distinct CDR3 sequences, roughly 13% appearing once. The specimen was a population of CD138-negative cells sorted from bone marrow. Receptor source: a donor at least 40 years old with multiple myeloma. The CDR3 runs from the conserved cysteine through the conserved F or W. Fields, in order: J gene, V gene, D gene, clone size, CDR3 DNA, CDR3 protein. A D gene is named only where the DNA matches it firmly. Clone size is shown for a subset of rows, as once, few, many or a class of expanded clone.

J: TRBJ2-2; V: TRBV9; D: -; size: few; DNA: TGTGCCAGCAGCGCTAGCCTCGAGAACACCGGGGAGCTGTTTTTT; CDR3: CASSASLENTGELFF
J: TRBJ2-3; V: TRBV29-1; D: -; size: many; DNA: TGCAGCGTTGAGGCAGCGAACTGGGATACGCAGTATTTT; CDR3: CSVEAANWDTQYF
J: TRBJ2-5; V: TRBV5-1; D: TRBD2; size: -; DNA: TGCGCCAGCAGCCCGGGGGTTCTAGCGGGAGAGGAGACCCAGTACTTC; CDR3: CASSPGVLAGEETQYF
J: TRBJ2-5; V: TRBV7-2; D: -; size: many; DNA: TGTGCCAGCAGCCACGTGCGGGATTTAAGGGAGACCCAGTACTTC; CDR3: CASSHVRDLRETQYF
J: TRBJ2-3; V: TRBV5-1; D: -; size: many; DNA: TGCGCCAGCAGCTTGGATGGAGGGGACGGTACGCAGTATTTT; CDR3: CASSLDGGDGTQYF
J: TRBJ1-1; V: TRBV11-2; D: -; size: many; DNA: TGTGCCAGCAGCAAAGACCCAGGGTTGAACACTGAAGCTTTCTTT; CDR3: CASSKDPGLNTEAFF
J: TRBJ2-7; V: TRBV5-1; D: -; size: many; DNA: TGCGCCAGCAGCTTGGAGCCTGGCAGTAGGGGTTCTCTGTACGAGCAGTACTTC; CDR3: CASSLEPGSRGSLYEQYF
J: TRBJ2-3; V: TRBV6-6; D: -; size: many; DNA: TGTGCCAGCACCTGGACGCCCGGGGCAGATACGCAGTATTTT; CDR3: CASTWTPGADTQYF
J: TRBJ2-5; V: TRBV29-1; D: -; size: many; DNA: TGCAGCGTTGAAGAACCCCGTGGAGTTGGGGAGACCCAGTACTTC; CDR3: CSVEEPRGVGETQYF
J: TRBJ1-5; V: TRBV7-9; D: -; size: many; DNA: TGTGCCAGCAGCTTAGAGGGGCAGCCCCAGCATTTT; CDR3: CASSLEGQPQHF
J: TRBJ2-7; V: TRBV29-1; D: -; size: many; DNA: TGCAGCGGCGGGCCGACCCTTGTCGAGCAGTACTTC; CDR3: CSGGPTLVEQYF
J: TRBJ1-5; V: TRBV7-2; D: -; size: many; DNA: TGTGCCAGCAGCTTAGCGCTCGGTAGAGGGGGTAGCGATCAGCCCCAGCATTTT; CDR3: CASSLALGRGGSDQPQHF
J: TRBJ2-6; V: TRBV6-1; D: -; size: -; DNA: TGTGCCAGCAGTGAATTCAGGGTATCTGGGGCCAACGTCCTGACTTTC; CDR3: CASSEFRVSGANVLTF
J: TRBJ2-3; V: TRBV5-4; D: -; size: many; DNA: TGTGCCAGCAGCTTGGGTACAGGGTTAGCAGATACGCAGTATTTT; CDR3: CASSLGTGLADTQYF
J: TRBJ2-3; V: TRBV20-1; D: TRBD2; size: -; DNA: TGCAGTGCTAGAGCCCCTAGCGGGAGGGCCGAAGATACGCAGTGTTTT; CDR3: CSARAPSGRAEDTQCF
J: TRBJ1-1; V: TRBV10-3; D: -; size: -; DNA: TGTGCCGTCAGCTCACAGGGAGCGAACACTGAAGCTTTCTTT; CDR3: CAVSSQGANTEAFF
J: TRBJ2-3; V: TRBV10-1; D: -; size: many; DNA: TGCGCCAGCAGTTCGGAGGGGAGAGTAGGGGATACGCAGTATTTT; CDR3: CASSSEGRVGDTQYF
J: TRBJ2-7; V: TRBV12-3/TRBV12-4; D: -; size: -; DNA: TGTGCCAGCAGTTCAGGGTCGCGGGAGCAGTACTTC; CDR3: CASSSGSREQYF